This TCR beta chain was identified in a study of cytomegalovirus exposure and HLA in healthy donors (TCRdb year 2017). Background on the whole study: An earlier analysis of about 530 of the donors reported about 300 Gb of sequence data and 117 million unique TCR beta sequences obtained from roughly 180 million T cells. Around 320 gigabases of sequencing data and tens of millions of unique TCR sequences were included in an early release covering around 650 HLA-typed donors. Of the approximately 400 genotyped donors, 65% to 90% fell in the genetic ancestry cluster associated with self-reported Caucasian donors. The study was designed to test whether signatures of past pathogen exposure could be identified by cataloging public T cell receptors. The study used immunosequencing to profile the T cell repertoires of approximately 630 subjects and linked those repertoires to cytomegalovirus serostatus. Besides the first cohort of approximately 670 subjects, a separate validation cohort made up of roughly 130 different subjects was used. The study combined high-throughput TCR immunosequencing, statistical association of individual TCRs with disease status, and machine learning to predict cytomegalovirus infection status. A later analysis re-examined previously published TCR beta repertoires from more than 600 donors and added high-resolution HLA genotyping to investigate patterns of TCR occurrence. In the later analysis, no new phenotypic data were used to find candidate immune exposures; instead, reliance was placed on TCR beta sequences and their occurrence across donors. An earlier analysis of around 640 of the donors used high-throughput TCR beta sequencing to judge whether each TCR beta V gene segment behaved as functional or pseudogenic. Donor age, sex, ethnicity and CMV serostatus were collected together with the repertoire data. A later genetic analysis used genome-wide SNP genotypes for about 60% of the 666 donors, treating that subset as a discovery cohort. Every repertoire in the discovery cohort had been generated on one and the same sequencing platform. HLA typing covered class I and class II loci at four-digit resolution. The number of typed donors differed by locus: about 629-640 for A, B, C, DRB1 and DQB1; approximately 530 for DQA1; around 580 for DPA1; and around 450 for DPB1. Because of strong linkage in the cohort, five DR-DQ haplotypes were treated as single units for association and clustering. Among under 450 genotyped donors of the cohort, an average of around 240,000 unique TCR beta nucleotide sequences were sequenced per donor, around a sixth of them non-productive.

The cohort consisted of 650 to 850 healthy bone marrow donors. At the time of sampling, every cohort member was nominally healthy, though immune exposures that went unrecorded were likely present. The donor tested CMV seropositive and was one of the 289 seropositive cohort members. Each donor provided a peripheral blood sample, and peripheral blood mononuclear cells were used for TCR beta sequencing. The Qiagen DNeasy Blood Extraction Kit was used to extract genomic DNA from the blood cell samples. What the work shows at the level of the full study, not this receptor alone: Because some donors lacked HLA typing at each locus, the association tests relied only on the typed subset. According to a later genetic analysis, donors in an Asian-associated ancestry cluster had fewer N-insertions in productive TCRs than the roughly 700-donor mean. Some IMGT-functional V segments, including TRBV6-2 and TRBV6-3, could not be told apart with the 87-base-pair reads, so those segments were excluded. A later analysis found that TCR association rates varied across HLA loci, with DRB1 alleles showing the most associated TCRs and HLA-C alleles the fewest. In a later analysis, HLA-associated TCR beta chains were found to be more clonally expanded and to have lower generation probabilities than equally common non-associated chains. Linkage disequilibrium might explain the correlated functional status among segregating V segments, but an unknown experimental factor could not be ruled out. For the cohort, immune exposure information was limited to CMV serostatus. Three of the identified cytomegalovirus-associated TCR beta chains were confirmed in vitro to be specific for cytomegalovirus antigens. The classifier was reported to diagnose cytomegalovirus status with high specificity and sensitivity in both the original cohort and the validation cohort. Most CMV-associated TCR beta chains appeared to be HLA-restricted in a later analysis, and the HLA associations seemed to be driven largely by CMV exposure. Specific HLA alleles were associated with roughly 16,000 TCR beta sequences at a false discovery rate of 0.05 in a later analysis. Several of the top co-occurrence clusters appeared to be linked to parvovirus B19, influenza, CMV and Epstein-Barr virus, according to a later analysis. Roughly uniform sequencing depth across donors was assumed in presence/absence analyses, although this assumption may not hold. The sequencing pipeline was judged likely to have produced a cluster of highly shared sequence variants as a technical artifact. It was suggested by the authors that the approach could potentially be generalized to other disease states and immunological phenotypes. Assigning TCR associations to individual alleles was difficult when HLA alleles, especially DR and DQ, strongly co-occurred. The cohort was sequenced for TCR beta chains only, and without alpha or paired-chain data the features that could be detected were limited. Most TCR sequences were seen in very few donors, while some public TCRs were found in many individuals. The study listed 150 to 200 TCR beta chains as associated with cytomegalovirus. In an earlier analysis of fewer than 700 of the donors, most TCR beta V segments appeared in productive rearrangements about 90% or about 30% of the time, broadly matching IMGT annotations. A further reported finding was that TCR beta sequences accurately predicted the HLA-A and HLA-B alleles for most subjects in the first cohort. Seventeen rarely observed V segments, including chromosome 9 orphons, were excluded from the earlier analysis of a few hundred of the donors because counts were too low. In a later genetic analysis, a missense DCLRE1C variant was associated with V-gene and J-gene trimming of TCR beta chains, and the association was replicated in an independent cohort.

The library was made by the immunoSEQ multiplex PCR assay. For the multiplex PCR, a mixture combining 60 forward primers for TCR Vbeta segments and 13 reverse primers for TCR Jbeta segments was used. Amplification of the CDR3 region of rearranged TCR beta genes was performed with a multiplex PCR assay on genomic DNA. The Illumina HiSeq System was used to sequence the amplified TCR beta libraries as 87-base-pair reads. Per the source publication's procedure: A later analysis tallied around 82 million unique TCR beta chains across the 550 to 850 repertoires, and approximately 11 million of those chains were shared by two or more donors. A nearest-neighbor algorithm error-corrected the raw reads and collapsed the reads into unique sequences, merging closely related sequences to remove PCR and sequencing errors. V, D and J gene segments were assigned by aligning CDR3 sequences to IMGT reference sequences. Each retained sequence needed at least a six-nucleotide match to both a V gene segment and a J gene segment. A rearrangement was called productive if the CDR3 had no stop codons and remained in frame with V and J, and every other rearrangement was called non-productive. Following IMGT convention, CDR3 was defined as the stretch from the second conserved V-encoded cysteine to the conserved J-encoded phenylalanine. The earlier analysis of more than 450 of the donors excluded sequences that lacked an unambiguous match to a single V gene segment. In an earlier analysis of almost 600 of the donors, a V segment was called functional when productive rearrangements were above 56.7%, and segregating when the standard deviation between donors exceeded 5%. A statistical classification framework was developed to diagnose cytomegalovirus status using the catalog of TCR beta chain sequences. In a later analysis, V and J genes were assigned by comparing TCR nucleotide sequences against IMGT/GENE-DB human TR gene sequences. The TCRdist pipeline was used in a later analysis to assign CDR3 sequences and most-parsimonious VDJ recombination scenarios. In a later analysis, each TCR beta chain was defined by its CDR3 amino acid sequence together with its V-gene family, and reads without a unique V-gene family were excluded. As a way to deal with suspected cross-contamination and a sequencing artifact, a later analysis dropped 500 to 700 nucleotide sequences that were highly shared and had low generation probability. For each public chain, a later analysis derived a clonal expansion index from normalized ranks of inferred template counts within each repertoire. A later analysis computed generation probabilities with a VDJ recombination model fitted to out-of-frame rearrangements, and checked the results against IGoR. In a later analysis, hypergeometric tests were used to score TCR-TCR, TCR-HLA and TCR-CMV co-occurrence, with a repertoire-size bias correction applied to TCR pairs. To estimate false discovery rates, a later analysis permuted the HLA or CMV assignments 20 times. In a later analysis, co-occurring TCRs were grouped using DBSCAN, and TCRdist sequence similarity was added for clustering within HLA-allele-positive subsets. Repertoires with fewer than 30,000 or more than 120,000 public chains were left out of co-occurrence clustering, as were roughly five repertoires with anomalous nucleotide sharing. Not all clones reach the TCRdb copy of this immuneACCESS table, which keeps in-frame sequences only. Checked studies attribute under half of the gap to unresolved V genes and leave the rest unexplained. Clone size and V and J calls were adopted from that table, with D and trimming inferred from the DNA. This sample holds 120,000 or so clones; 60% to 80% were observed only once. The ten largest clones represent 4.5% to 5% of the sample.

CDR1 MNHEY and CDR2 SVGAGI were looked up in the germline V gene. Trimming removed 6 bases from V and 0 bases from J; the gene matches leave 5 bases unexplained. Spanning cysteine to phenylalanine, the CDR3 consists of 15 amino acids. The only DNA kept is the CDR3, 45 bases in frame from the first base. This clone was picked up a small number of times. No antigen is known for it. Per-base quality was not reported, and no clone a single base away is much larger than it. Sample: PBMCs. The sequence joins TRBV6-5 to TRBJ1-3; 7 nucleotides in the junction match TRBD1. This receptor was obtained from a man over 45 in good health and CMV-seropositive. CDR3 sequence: CASSRDRDSGNTIYF. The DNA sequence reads TGTGCCAGCAGCCGCGACAGGGACTCTGGAAACACCATATATTTT.